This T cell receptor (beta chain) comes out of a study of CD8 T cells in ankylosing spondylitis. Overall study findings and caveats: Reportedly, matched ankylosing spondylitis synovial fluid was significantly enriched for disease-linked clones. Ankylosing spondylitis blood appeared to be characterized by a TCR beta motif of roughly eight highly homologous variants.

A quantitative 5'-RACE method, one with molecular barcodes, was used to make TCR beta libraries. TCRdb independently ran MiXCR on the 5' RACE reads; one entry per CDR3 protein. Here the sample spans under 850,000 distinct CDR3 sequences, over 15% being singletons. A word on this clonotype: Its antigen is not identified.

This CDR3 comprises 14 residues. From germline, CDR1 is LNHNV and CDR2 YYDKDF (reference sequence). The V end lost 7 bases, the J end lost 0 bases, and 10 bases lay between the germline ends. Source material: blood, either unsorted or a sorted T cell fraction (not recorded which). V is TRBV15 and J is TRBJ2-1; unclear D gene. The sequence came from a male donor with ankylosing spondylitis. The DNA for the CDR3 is TGTGCCACCACAGGCGTTAGCTCCTACAATGAGCAGTTCTTC. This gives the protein CATTGVSSYNEQFF. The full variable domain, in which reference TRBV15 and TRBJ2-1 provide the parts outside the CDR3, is DAMVIQNPRYQVTQFGKPVTLSCSQTLNHNVMYWYQQKSSQAPKLLFHYYDKDFNNEADTPDNFQSRRPNTSFCFLDIRSPGLGDTAMYLCATTGVSSYNEQFFGPGTRLTVL.